Listed below are T cell receptor beta chains from one sample, sequenced in a study of control samples from healthy donors and cancer patients. Sequencing used immunoSEQ multiplex PCR; TCRdb keeps in-frame clones, though not all of them. This table holds about 180,000 clones, more than 90% found once. The material sequenced was blood. The receptor source for this set is a woman in her forties in good health. Each CDR3 is given with its conserved first and last residue. D genes are given only for firm matches. Rows may omit the clone size; those that give it use once, few, many or a size class.

NA | 14 | TRBJ1-5 | NA | TRBV19 | CASSPLRAYSPQHF | TGTGCCAGTAGTCCCCTAAGGGCCTATTCGCCCCAGCATTTT
NA | 17 | TRBJ2-1 | NA | TRBV18 | CASSPPSGLRWDNEQFF | TGTGCCAGCTCACCACCGTCGGGACTTAGGTGGGACAATGAGCAGTTCTTC
TRBD1 | 13 | TRBJ1-2 | NA | TRBV7-3 | CASSSWTGDGYTF | TGTGCCAGCAGTTCGTGGACAGGCGATGGCTACACCTTC
NA | 13 | TRBJ1-1 | NA | TRBV2 | CASSSQGNTEAFF | TGTGCCAGCTCCAGTCAGGGGAACACTGAAGCTTTCTTT
TRBD1 | 17 | TRBJ1-1 | NA | TRBV18 | CASPDREPIRGNTEAFF | TGTGCCAGCCCAGACAGGGAGCCGATTCGGGGGAACACTGAAGCTTTCTTT
TRBD1 | 14 | TRBJ2-3 | NA | TRBV6-5 | CAAGQEDPTDTQYF | TGTGCCGCGGGACAGGAGGACCCCACAGATACGCAGTATTTT
NA | 14 | TRBJ1-1 | NA | TRBV7-9 | CASSGRLGATEAFF | TGTGCCAGCTCGGGGCGCCTCGGGGCGACTGAAGCTTTCTTT
TRBD2 | 16 | TRBJ2-1 | NA | TRBV7-2 | CASSYPGGGAYNEQFF | TGTGCCAGCAGCTACCCCGGCGGGGGGGCCTACAATGAGCAGTTCTTC
NA | 13 | TRBJ1-5 | NA | TRBV11-2 | CASSSKTGQPQHF | TGTGCCAGCAGCTCCAAAACCGGTCAGCCCCAGCATTTT
TRBD1 | 15 | TRBJ2-3 | NA | TRBV5-4 | CASSYGTGITDTQYF | TGTGCCAGCAGTTACGGGACAGGGATCACAGATACGCAGTATTTT
NA | 14 | TRBJ2-7 | NA | TRBV5-1 | CASSEGSGGYEQYF | TGCGCCAGCAGTGAGGGCTCCGGCGGTTACGAGCAGTACTTC
TRBD2 | 13 | TRBJ2-7 | NA | TRBV6-5 | CASKTSVAYEQYF | TGTGCCAGTAAAACTAGCGTTGCCTACGAGCAGTACTTC
NA | 13 | TRBJ2-2 | once | TRBV10-1 | CASSDGRTGELFF | TGCGCCAGCAGCGATGGGAGGACCGGGGAGCTGTTTTTT
NA | 14 | TRBJ1-4 | NA | TRBV5-1 | CASSLEGSGEKLFF | TGCGCCAGCAGCTTGGAAGGGAGCGGTGAAAAACTGTTTTTT
NA | 15 | TRBJ2-3 | NA | TRBV6-5 | CASSYSRGAADTQYF | TGTGCCAGCAGTTACTCTCGGGGGGCGGCAGATACGCAGTATTTT
TRBD2 | 17 | TRBJ2-1 | NA | TRBV11-2 | CASSLGPRTSPVGEQFF | TGTGCCAGCAGCTTGGGTCCCCGGACTAGCCCTGTTGGTGAGCAGTTCTTC
TRBD2 | 14 | TRBJ2-7 | NA | TRBV2 | CASNERGAPYEQYF | TGTGCCAGCAATGAGCGGGGGGCCCCCTACGAGCAGTACTTC
TRBD2 | 14 | TRBJ2-1 | NA | TRBV28 | CASSSSGGVNEQFF | TGTGCCAGCAGCTCTAGCGGGGGGGTCAATGAGCAGTTCTTC
NA | 15 | TRBJ1-2 | few | TRBV5-1 | CASSEGNSGNYGYTF | TGCGCCAGCAGCGAGGGGAATTCGGGCAACTATGGCTACACCTTC
TRBD1 | 17 | TRBJ2-1 | NA | TRBV5-1 | CASSPGTGAPSYNEQFF | TGCGCCAGCAGCCCCGGGACAGGGGCCCCCTCCTACAATGAGCAGTTCTTC
NA | 15 | TRBJ1-5 | few | TRBV7-8 | CASSSSVISNQPQHF | TGTGCCAGCAGCTCGTCAGTGATTAGCAATCAGCCCCAGCATTTT
TRBD1 | 13 | TRBJ2-7 | once | TRBV19 | CASSPGQAYEQYF | TGTGCCAGTAGTCCTGGACAGGCCTACGAGCAGTACTTC
TRBD2 | 16 | TRBJ2-7 | NA | TRBV4-1 | CASSQVGGVSSYEQYF | TGCGCCAGCAGCCAAGTTGGGGGGGTATCCTCCTACGAGCAGTACTTC
NA | 14 | TRBJ2-2 | few | TRBV7-3 | CASSLNRDTGELFF | TGTGCCAGCAGCTTAAACAGGGACACCGGGGAGCTGTTTTTT
NA | 14 | TRBJ1-2 | NA | TRBV18 | CASSPGQPNYGYTF | TGTGCCAGCTCACCGGGACAACCTAACTATGGCTACACCTTC
NA | 13 | TRBJ2-1 | NA | TRBV7-8 | CASSLRDEGEQFF | TGTGCCAGCAGCCTACGAGACGAGGGTGAGCAGTTCTTC
NA | 16 | TRBJ2-1 | NA | TRBV5-4 | CASSLEGEGQYNEQFF | TGTGCCAGCAGCTTGGAAGGGGAGGGACAGTACAATGAGCAGTTCTTC
NA | 15 | TRBJ2-2 | NA | TRBV2 | CASSRGRTRGGELFF | TGTGCCAGCAGCAGGGGACGGACGAGAGGCGGGGAGCTGTTTTTT
TRBD1 | 14 | TRBJ2-5 | once | TRBV2 | CASTEDRDGETQYF | TGTGCCAGCACGGAGGACAGGGACGGTGAGACCCAGTACTTC
NA | 16 | TRBJ2-7 | NA | TRBV4-1 | CASSLLFRIPVYEQYF | TGCGCCAGCAGCTTACTGTTCCGGATCCCTGTTTACGAGCAGTACTTC
NA | 11 | TRBJ2-7 | NA | TRBV6-5 | CASSQGHEQYF | TGTGCCAGCAGTCAGGGCCACGAGCAGTACTTC